Below, one T cell receptor (beta chain) is given with its context. CDR1 is LNHDA and CDR2 is SQIVND in the germline V gene (reference sequence). The CDR3 extends over 15 amino acids. V was trimmed by 4 bases and J by 2 bases, leaving 15 bases between them. The data are from a study of blood T cell repertoires in COVID-19. Across the whole study: Collection of acute and convalescent COVID-19 samples took place in the United States, Italy and Spain. In each case, the material was cDNA or gDNA derived from T cells, B-cell-depleted T cells, or PBMCs.

As processed by the authors: Amplified reference gene primers provided the basis for estimating nucleated cell counts. Some clones are missing from TCRdb's copy, which holds only in-frame ones; the method was immunoSEQ multiplex PCR. V and J calls plus clone size are reproduced from that table; the DNA served to infer D and trimming. The sample carries 110,000 to 150,000 clones, around 89% recorded once. The receptor's source is a man between 60 and 75 years old with active or convalescent COVID-19. Sequencing was performed on peripheral blood. The gene calls are TRBV19 and TRBJ2-7, with D perhaps TRBD1 (6 bases). CDR3 nucleotide sequence: TGTGCCAGTAGTAACGGAGCTGGGGGCACCTACGAGCAGTACTTC. It translates to CASSNGAGGTYEQYF.